Given below is one T cell receptor (beta chain) in context. Its antigen is unknown. Trimming took off 5 bases at V and 3 bases at J, with 14 bases between the two ends. The length of the CDR3 is 16 residues. The germline V gene has CDR1 SGHTA and CDR2 FQGTGA. The data originate from a study of graft-versus-host responses after intestinal transplantation. Study background: Recipients obtained multivisceral, liver-intestinal, or isolated intestinal transplants. Every recipient had anti-thymocyte globulin induction and around three years of tacrolimus plus steroids. Findings of the study overall: High graft-versus-host to host-versus-graft clonal ratios were found in allografts of patients who had graft-donor T cell macrochimerism. Recipient marrow harbored GvH clones, some of which surfaced first in ileum or blood.

Profiling relied on immunoSEQ multiplex PCR, and the TCRdb table lists in-frame clones only, not all of them. The sample records tens of thousands of clones, around 94% being singletons. The sequencing used PBMCs, collected 16 days after intestinal transplant. This TCR was sampled from a human patient who received an intestinal transplant, so some T cells may come from the graft donor. This sequence joins TRBV7-3 and TRBJ2-6; D call uncertain. The CDR3 is CASSPLGPGGANVLTF. The CDR3 DNA reads TGTGCCAGCAGCCCCCTCGGGCCTGGTGGGGCCAACGTCCTGACTTTC.